Sample share makes the clone carrying this T cell receptor (beta chain) large. Its matching antigen is unknown. The data belong to a study of T cells in localized non-small cell lung cancer. Findings of the study overall: Only one tumor region was sequenced, so heterogeneity remains possible. Of the tissues analyzed, uninvolved adjacent lung showed maximal T cell clonality, greater than tumor.

Repertoires were generated with immunoSEQ multiplex PCR, while TCRdb's copy carries only in-frame clones and drops some. Counted here are fewer than 3,000 clones, about 48% occurring once; the ten biggest clones make up roughly 15%. The germline CDR1 and CDR2 sequences are MDHEN and SYDVKM. This CDR3 has 14 amino acids. Trimming at V came to 5 bases and at J to 8 bases, leaving 8 bases not matched to a gene. The source is a woman aged 40-70 years with stage II squamous cell lung carcinoma. The chain uses TRBV28 and TRBJ2-1, with 8 positions matching TRBD1. Sequences were derived from lung tumor tissue, sampled before any cancer treatment. CDR3 nucleotide sequence: TGTGCCAGCAGTCCCCGGACAGGGTTCCATGAGCAGTTCTTC. This codes for CASSPRTGFHEQFF.